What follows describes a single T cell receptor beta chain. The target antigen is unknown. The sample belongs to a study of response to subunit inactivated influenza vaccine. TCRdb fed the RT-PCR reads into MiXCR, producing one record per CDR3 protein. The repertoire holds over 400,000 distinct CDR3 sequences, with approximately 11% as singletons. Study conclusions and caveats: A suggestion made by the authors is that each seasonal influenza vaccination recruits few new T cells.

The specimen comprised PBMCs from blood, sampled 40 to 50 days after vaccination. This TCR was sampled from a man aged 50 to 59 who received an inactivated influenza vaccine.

Here the CDR3 reads CASSLWSSGSLAPYNEQFF. The CDR3 region has the DNA TGTGCCAGCAGTTTATGGTCTAGCGGGAGCCTGGCGCCCTACAATGAGCAGTTCTTC. This chain connects TRBV27 to TRBJ2-1, with TRBD2 matching 10 bases. The germline V gene has CDR1 MNHEY and CDR2 SMNVEV (reference sequence). This CDR3 is 19 amino acids long. V was pared by 1 base and J by 2 bases, with 11 bases of the junction left unmatched.